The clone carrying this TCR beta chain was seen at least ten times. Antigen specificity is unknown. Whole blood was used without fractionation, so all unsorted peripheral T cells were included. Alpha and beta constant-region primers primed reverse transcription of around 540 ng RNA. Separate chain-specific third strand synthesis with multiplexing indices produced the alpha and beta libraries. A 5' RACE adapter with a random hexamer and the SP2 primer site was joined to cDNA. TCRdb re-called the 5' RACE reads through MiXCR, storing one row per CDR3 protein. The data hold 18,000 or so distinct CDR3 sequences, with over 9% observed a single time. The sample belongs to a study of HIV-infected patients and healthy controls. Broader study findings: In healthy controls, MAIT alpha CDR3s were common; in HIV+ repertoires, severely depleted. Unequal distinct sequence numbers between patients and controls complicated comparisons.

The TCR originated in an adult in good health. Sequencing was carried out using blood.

CDR3 amino acids: CASSETSGRADTQYF. The CDR3 nucleotides read TGTGCCAGCAGTGAAACCAGCGGGAGAGCAGATACGCAGTATTTT. The V and J genes are TRBV6-1 and TRBJ2-3, with 8 bases identical to TRBD2. V shed 2 bases, J shed 4 bases, and the junction held 5 bases outside the gene matches. The CDR3 length is 15 residues. Looked up from germline, CDR1 is MNHNS and CDR2 is SASEGT.